Sequencing of this T cell receptor (beta chain) was carried out in a study of CD4 T cell repertoires in COVID-19 (dated by TCRdb to the early 2020s). Concerning the study at large: To analyze cross-reactivity, the CFSE-low cells were expanded with IL-2 for around eleven days and then labeled again and restimulated with spike proteins from other coronaviruses. The study characterized naturally processed CD4+ T cell responses to SARS-CoV-2 spike and nucleoprotein in COVID-19-recovered individuals, using TCR Vbeta sequencing to assess clonal composition. TCR Vbeta repertoire analysis of SARS-CoV-2-reactive T cells was conducted at the subset level in a few recovered individuals.

Broader findings and caveats from the paper: Several of the most expanded SARS-CoV-2-reactive clonotypes were found to be shared between two or all three memory subsets, suggesting intraclonal diversification. Consistent with cross-reactivity, between roughly 7 and 27% of SARS-CoV-2 clonotypes also showed up in secondary cultures stimulated with SARS-CoV and/or HKU1 spike.

A note on this clone: Its antigen target is currently unknown. Base qualities are not provided; no much larger clone lies one nucleotide away.

CDR1 KGHSH and CDR2 LQKENI were looked up in the germline V gene. The junction shows trimming of 1 base on V and 6 bases on J, plus 9 bases between the germline ends. Taken from cysteine to phenylalanine, the CDR3 has 13 residues. Only the CDR3 region is kept as DNA, spanning 39 bases read in frame from base 1. The receptor library was made with the immunoSEQ multiplex PCR assay. Per the authors' processing: Repertoire overlap between subsets was quantified using the Chao-Jaccard similarity index and counts of shared clonotypes. The immuneACCESS repertoire file appears here via TCRdb, limited to in-frame rearrangements. These files lack a portion of the clones; in checked studies, under half of the deficit traces to unresolved V genes, and the cause of the others is not known. From that table come the V and J calls and clone size; the DNA was used to work out D and trimming. The sample table holds around 25,000 clones, of which approximately 93% were seen once. Less than 0.75% of the sample is in the top ten clones.

Uncultured memory T cell samples were subjected to sequencing directly after ex vivo isolation. From peripheral blood mononuclear cells, the researchers isolated CD4+ total memory, central memory, effector memory and circulating T follicular helper cells. The chain is encoded by TRBV18 joined to TRBJ1-2, and the D gene may be TRBD1, 5 bases matching. The origin of this receptor is a human donor who had COVID-19. Here the sequenced sample was circulating follicular helper CD4+ T cells (cTfh) from blood, taken before the COVID-19 pandemic. In the paper's terms, the cell subset or site label means: circulating T follicular helper cells. The CDR3 region reads CASSPQGRNGYTF. The nucleotide sequence reads as follows: TGTGCCAGCTCACCACAGGGGAGGAATGGCTACACCTTC.